This TCR beta chain was observed in a study of T cells expressing NK-cell markers. Germline V gene sequence: CDR1 MNHNS, CDR2 SASEGT. CDR3 length: 17 amino acids. Following a re-call of the 5' RACE reads, TCRdb has one entry per CDR3 protein and lacks DNA. Its listing shows roughly 390,000 distinct CDR3 sequences. Sequencing was performed on blood T cells: a sorted CD56 or NKG2C T cell subset, CD4+ or CD8+ T cells, or bulk PBMC T cells (not recorded which). The sequence was obtained from a woman in her forties or fifties in good health. J is TRBJ1-1 and V is TRBV6-1; TCRdb designates TRBD1, a call that cannot be tested without DNA. The CDR3 loop is CATTQGTGALSNTEAFF.